The 14 T cell receptor beta chains presented below share a single source sample, sequenced in a study of T cells after yellow fever vaccination. TCRdb processed the 5' RACE reads anew with MiXCR; each CDR3 protein has one entry. The sample includes over 120,000 distinct CDR3 sequences, 5% to 8% of them seen just once. The sample here was CD4+ T cells sorted from PBMCs, taken 10 days after the yellow fever booster vaccination. Receptors were obtained from a man aged 25 to 45 who received the YFV17D yellow fever vaccine.

Many counts were recorded for this clonotype. The chain has TRBV20-1 and TRBJ2-1; 12 nucleotides match TRBD2. This CDR3 comprises 15 residues. V dropped 7 bases and J dropped 7; count of bases not matched to a gene: 11. Germline values: CDR1 DFQATT, CDR2 SNEGSKA (reference sequence). In DNA form, the CDR3 reads TGCAGTGGCCGTCTAGCGGGAGGGCCTCGGAATGAGCAGTTCTTC. It encodes CSGRLAGGPRNEQFF.

This rearrangement joins TRBV23-1 to TRBJ2-7; D is unresolved. TRBV23-1 is flagged as an ORF with uncertain function. The CDR3 contains 14 residues. V was shortened by 4 bases and J by 3 bases, with 13 bases between the two germline ends. The CDR3 coding sequence is TGCGCCAGCAGTCTCGAATTAGTCCACTACGAGCAGTACTTC. This translates into CASSLELVHYEQYF.

This sequence joins TRBV5-6 and TRBJ2-5; D ambiguous. CDR1 is SGHDT and CDR2 is YYEEEE in the germline V gene. The V end was cut by 2 bases, the J end by 3 bases, with 5 bases between. This CDR3 contains 12 residues. Written as DNA, the CDR3 is TGTGCCAGCAGCTTCAACGAAGAGACCCAGTACTTC. The encoded protein is CASSFNEETQYF.

This clonotype occurred many times. The chain combines TRBV24-1 with TRBJ2-4; tentative D call: TRBD2 (5 bases). The V and J ends lost 5 bases and 9 bases respectively, with 13 bases between them. The CDR3 loop spans 13 amino acids. Germline CDR1 reads KGHDR; CDR2 reads SFDVKD. DNA for the CDR3: TGTGCCACCAGTGTTAGCGAACAAGGCATTCAGTACTTC. This encodes CATSVSEQGIQYF.

This clonotype was observed at least ten times. This rearrangement joins TRBV19 to TRBJ2-7; perhaps TRBD1 as D (5 bases). The germline V and J ends were trimmed by 5 bases and 6 bases, with 17 bases remaining between them. Germline V CDR1 and CDR2: LNHDA, SQIVND (reference sequence). This CDR3 contains 14 residues. The DNA of the CDR3 is TGTGCCAGTAGTCCTGGACGGACGCAGGGCGAGCAGTACTTC. Protein: CASSPGRTQGEQYF.

In its sample, this clonotype was seen many times. In DNA, the CDR3 is TGTGCCAGCAGCTTGGCCCGGGAGGTCTACGAGCAGTACTTC. Translating it yields CASSLAREVYEQYF. The chain couples TRBV7-2 to TRBJ2-7; TRBD2 agrees at 7 bases. Losses at the gene ends were 3 bases for V and 3 bases for J; bases not matched to a gene: 5. Per germline, CDR1 SGHTA and CDR2 FQGNSA. The CDR3 has 14 residues.

This clonotype was seen at least ten times. The chain has TRBV10-1 and TRBJ2-1; 10 nucleotides match TRBD2. The J segment lost 8 bases and the V segment lost 5 bases, leaving 3 bases of the junction unmatched. In germline, CDR1 is WNHNN, CDR2 SYGVQD (reference sequence). The CDR3 consists of 13 residues. CDR3: CASSLAGVDEQFF. The CDR3, as DNA: TGCGCCAGCAGTCTAGCGGGAGTTGATGAGCAGTTCTTC.

This clonotype was seen a few times. The rearrangement joins TRBV10-3 to TRBJ2-4; TRBD1 agrees at 7 bases. The CDR3 contains 15 residues. The V gene end was trimmed by 10 bases and the J gene end by 3 bases; junction bases not matched to a gene: 12. Germline CDR1 and CDR2: ENHRY and SYGVKD. CDR3 nucleotide sequence: TGTGCCACGCATCCGTCGGGACAGAACAAAAACATTCAGTACTTC. Translated: CATHPSGQNKNIQYF.

This clonotype has only a few counts. The chain employs TRBV6-5 and TRBJ1-2, with 8 bases lining up with TRBD1. The V and J ends lost 4 bases and 4 bases, in that order; junction bases with no gene match: 11. Per germline, CDR1 MNHEY and CDR2 SVGAGI. The CDR3 covers 16 residues. The DNA for the CDR3 is TGTGCCAGCAGTTCTCTAACAGGGGGAAGCGGCTATGGCTACACCTTC. It yields the protein CASSSLTGGSGYGYTF.

The chain has TRBV7-6 and TRBJ2-1; 13 nucleotides agree with TRBD2. After removal of 5 bases from V and 3 bases from J, the junction contained 13 bases not matched to a gene. Germline CDR1 reads SGHVS; CDR2 reads FNYEAQ. The CDR3 covers 19 residues. The DNA of the CDR3 is TGTGCCAGCAGCCAACGACTCGGGACTAGCGGGACATTCTACAATGAGCAGTTCTTC. Encoded protein: CASSQRLGTSGTFYNEQFF.

In its sample, this clonotype was seen many times. This chain uses TRBV12-3 or TRBV12-4 with TRBJ1-1, with 7 bases that match TRBD1. V dropped 6 bases and J dropped 11; count of bases not matched to a gene: 6. CDR3 size: 11 residues. The CDR3 protein is CASRQTGNAFF. Here the CDR3 DNA reads TGTGCCAGCAGACAGACAGGGAACGCTTTCTTT.

The chain carries TRBV3-1 and TRBJ2-3, with D uncertain. This CDR3 is 15 amino acids long. CDR1 and CDR2 from the germline V gene are LGHDT and YNNKEL (reference sequence). The germline V and J ends were trimmed by 11 bases and 2 bases, with 20 bases remaining between them. CDR3 residues: CASSNRVPSTDTQYF. For the CDR3, the DNA is TGTGCCTCCTCCAACCGGGTCCCTTCCACAGATACGCAGTATTTT.

The chain carries TRBV7-9 and TRBJ2-1; TRBD1 or TRBD2 may be the D gene (5 bases each). CDR1 is SEHNR, CDR2 FQNEAQ, per germline (reference sequence). The CDR3 has 14 residues. Trimming pared 0 bases from V and 6 bases from J, leaving 9 bases between. The CDR3 sequence: CASSLAWDGNEQFF. The CDR3 DNA is TGTGCCAGCAGCTTAGCTTGGGACGGCAATGAGCAGTTCTTC.

This clonotype was found many times. The chain carries TRBV10-2 and TRBJ2-5, with TRBD2 matching over 8 bases. The CDR3 is 15 amino acids. Germline loops: CDR1 WSHSY, CDR2 SAAADI. V was clipped by 8 bases and J by 4 bases; unmatched bases: 12. CDR3 DNA: TGCGCCAGCCAAAAGACTAGCGTGCCGGTAGAGACCCAGTACTTC. It is translated as CASQKTSVPVETQYF.